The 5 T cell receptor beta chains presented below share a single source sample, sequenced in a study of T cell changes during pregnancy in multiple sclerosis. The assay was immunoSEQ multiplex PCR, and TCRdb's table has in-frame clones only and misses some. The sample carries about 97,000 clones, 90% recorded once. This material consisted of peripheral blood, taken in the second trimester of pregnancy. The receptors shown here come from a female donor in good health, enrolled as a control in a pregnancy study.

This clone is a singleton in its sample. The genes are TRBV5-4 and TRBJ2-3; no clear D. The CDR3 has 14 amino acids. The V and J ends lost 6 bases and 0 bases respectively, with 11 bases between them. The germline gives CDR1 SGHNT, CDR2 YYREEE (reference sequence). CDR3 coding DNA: TGTGCCAGCACCCCCCTGACTAGCACAGATACGCAGTATTTT. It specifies CASTPLTSTDTQYF.

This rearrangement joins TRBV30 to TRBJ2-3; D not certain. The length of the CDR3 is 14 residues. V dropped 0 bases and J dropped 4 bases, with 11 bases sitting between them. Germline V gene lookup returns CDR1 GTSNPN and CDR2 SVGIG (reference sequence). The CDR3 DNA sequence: TGTGCCTGGAGTGTAGCCAGCGACGCAGATACGCAGTATTTT. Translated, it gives CAWSVASDADTQYF.

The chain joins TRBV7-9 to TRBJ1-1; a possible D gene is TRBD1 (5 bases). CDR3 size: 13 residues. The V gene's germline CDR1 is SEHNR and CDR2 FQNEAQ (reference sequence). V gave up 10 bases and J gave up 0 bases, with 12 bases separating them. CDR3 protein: CATPTVVNTEAFF. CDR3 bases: TGTGCCACCCCGACAGTTGTGAACACTGAAGCTTTCTTT. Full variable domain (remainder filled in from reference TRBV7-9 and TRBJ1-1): DTGVSQNPRHKITKRGQNVTFRCDPISEHNRLYWYRQTLGQGPEFLTYFQNEAQLEKSRLLSDRFSAERPKGSFSTLEIQRTEQGDSAMYLCATPTVVNTEAFFGQGTRLTVV.

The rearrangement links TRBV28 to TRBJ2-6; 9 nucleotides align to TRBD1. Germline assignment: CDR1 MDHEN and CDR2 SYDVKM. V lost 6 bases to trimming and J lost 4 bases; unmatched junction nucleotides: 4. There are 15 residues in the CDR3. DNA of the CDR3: TGTGCCAGCAGGGACAGGGGATCCGGGGCCAACGTCCTGACTTTC. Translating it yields CASRDRGSGANVLTF.

CDR3 nucleotides: TGTGCCAGTAGTATTTATGGACAGACCTACGAGCAGTACTTC. Its translation is CASSIYGQTYEQYF. The chain uses TRBV19 and TRBJ2-7; D may be TRBD1 (6 bases). Deletions cut 3 bases from V and 2 bases from J, with 11 bases between. The germline CDR1 and CDR2 sequences are LNHDA and SQIVND (reference sequence). CDR3 length: 14 amino acids.